These T cell receptor beta chains were read from a single sample in a study of blood T cell dynamics during melanoma immunotherapy. TCRdb's copy holds only in-frame clones and misses some; the assay was immunoSEQ multiplex PCR. The repertoire holds about 9,700 clones, with around 90% as singletons. This material consisted of blood, taken from a patient treated with checkpoint blockade. Receptor source: a human donor with melanoma. The CDR3 runs from the conserved cysteine through the conserved F or W. D genes are given only for firm matches. Some rows have no size entry. The others give once, few or many, or a class for an expanded clone.

V gene,D gene,J gene,clone size,CDR3 DNA,CDR3 protein
TRBV28,.,TRBJ2-7,.,TGTGCCAGCAGTTTCTCGGGGGCCTACGAGCAGTACTTC,CASSFSGAYEQYF
TRBV6-5,.,TRBJ1-4,.,TGTGCCAGCAGTACCCGGCGGGAAAAACTGTTTTTT,CASSTRREKLFF
TRBV2,.,TRBJ1-1,.,TGTGCCAGCAGTGAAGGGGGCCACACTGAAGCTTTCTTT,CASSEGGHTEAFF
TRBV11-1,TRBD1,TRBJ2-1,.,TGTGCCAGCAGCTCCCGACAGGGTGGGGCAGCTTACAATGAGCAGTTCTTC,CASSSRQGGAAYNEQFF
TRBV5-1,.,TRBJ1-2,.,TGCGCCAGCAGCTTGGGTCAGAGAGATGGCTACACCTTC,CASSLGQRDGYTF
TRBV9,TRBD1,TRBJ1-1,.,TGTGCCAGCAGGCGACAGGGAGGGAACACTGAAGCTTTCTTT,CASRRQGGNTEAFF
TRBV29-1,.,TRBJ2-7,.,TGCAGCGCCTCCTCCTGGGGGCGTCCCGACGAGCAGTACTTC,CSASSWGRPDEQYF
TRBV9,TRBD1,TRBJ1-2,.,TGTGCCAGCAGCCCCCGGGACAGGGAGAGCTATGGCTACACCTTC,CASSPRDRESYGYTF
TRBV7-8,.,TRBJ2-7,.,TGTGCCAGCAGCTTGGGGATAAGCTACGAGCAGTACTTC,CASSLGISYEQYF
TRBV6-5,.,TRBJ2-7,.,TGTGCCAGCAGCCCACCCCCCGGGAAGCAGTACTTC,CASSPPPGKQYF
TRBV2,TRBD1,TRBJ1-1,once,TGTGCCACCAGCGGACAGGGGAACACTGAAGCTTTCTTT,CATSGQGNTEAFF
TRBV19,.,TRBJ1-2,.,TGTGCCAGTAGTATAGATTCGGGGTATGGCTACACCTTC,CASSIDSGYGYTF
TRBV7-3,TRBD2,TRBJ2-3,.,TGTGCCAGCAGCCCAGGGACTAGCGGGAGCACAGATACGCAGTATTTT,CASSPGTSGSTDTQYF
TRBV10-2,.,TRBJ2-3,.,TGCGCCAGCAGTGAGGTAGTAGGGTTAAGTTATTTT,CASSEVVGLSYF
TRBV7-6,TRBD2,TRBJ2-7,.,TGTGCCAGCAGCTTAGGGGGACGGGGGGGGGAGCAGTACTTC,CASSLGGRGGEQYF
TRBV7-9,.,TRBJ2-1,.,TGTGCCAGCAGCTTGGTGGCTAGCGAGTACAATGAGCAGTTCTTC,CASSLVASEYNEQFF
TRBV5-6,.,TRBJ2-1,.,TGTGCCAGCAGCTTGGGACAGGTCTCCTACAATGAGCAGTTCTTC,CASSLGQVSYNEQFF
TRBV12-5,.,TRBJ1-1,once,TGTGCTAGTGGTTTGGGGCAGCAAGCTTTCTTT,CASGLGQQAFF
TRBV19,.,TRBJ2-1,.,TGTGCCAGTAGTGCACTAACTAGGGTCAATGAGCAGTTCTTC,CASSALTRVNEQFF
TRBV19,.,TRBJ1-5,.,TGTGCCAGTAGTATAATGGCAGGGAGGCAGCCCCAGCATTTT,CASSIMAGRQPQHF
TRBV9,TRBD2,TRBJ2-2,.,TGTGCCAGCAGCCCCCGGGCGACGGGAGGCGGGGAGCTGTTTTTT,CASSPRATGGGELFF
TRBV9,.,TRBJ2-7,.,TGTGCCAGCGGACGCACAGGGAACTCCTACGAGCAGTACTTC,CASGRTGNSYEQYF
TRBV28,.,TRBJ2-3,.,TGTGCCAGCAGTTCCCGGATCAGCACAGATACGCAGTATTTT,CASSSRISTDTQYF
TRBV5-4,TRBD1,TRBJ2-7,.,TGTGCCAGCACCCCAGGGGGCAGGGGAGGCCACGAGCAGTACTTC,CASTPGGRGGHEQYF
TRBV7-2,.,TRBJ1-2,.,TGTGCCAGCAGCTTAGACCAGGGCCGCTACACCTTC,CASSLDQGRYTF
TRBV7-2,.,TRBJ2-1,once,TGTGCCAGCAGCTTAGCGGGCCCCTCCTACAATGAGCAGTTCTTC,CASSLAGPSYNEQFF
TRBV4-2,.,TRBJ2-1,.,TGTGCCAGCAGCCAAGCTTACCAGAGGGACAATGAGCAGTTCTTC,CASSQAYQRDNEQFF
TRBV9,.,TRBJ1-2,.,TGTGCCAGCAGCGTGGGAGGGGATGCCTCCTATGGCTACACCTTC,CASSVGGDASYGYTF
TRBV28,TRBD1,TRBJ1-5,.,TGTGCCAGCAGGCTCCCGGGACAGGGTCCCCTCGTGGAGCCCCTGCCGGGTCAGCCCCAGCATTTT,CASRLPGQGPLVEPLPGQPQHF
TRBV28,.,TRBJ1-4,.,TGTGCCAGCAGACCTACAGGGAGGACTAATGAAAAACTGTTTTTT,CASRPTGRTNEKLFF
TRBV7-9,TRBD2,TRBJ2-5,.,TGTGCCAGCAGCTTGGGTAGCGGGAGTAAGGGGACCCAGTACTTC,CASSLGSGSKGTQYF
TRBV19,.,TRBJ2-7,once,TGTGCCAGTAGTAGGGGACACGGGCCAAACTACGAGCAGTACTTC,CASSRGHGPNYEQYF
TRBV19,.,TRBJ2-4,.,TGTGCCAGTAGTATCTGGGCAGGGGAAAACATTCAGTACTTC,CASSIWAGENIQYF
TRBV5-6,.,TRBJ2-7,once,TGTGCCAGCAGCTTGGGCAGCATGCAGTACTTC,CASSLGSMQYF
TRBV4-3,TRBD2,TRBJ2-5,.,TGCGCCAGCAGCCAGGGGCTAGCGGGAGGGGGAGAGACCCAGTACTTC,CASSQGLAGGGETQYF
TRBV10-2,.,TRBJ2-1,.,TGCGCCAGCAGGATGGGACTGGGGACCGAGCAGTTCTTC,CASRMGLGTEQFF
TRBV7-7,TRBD2,TRBJ2-5,.,TGTGCTAGCAGCCCGGGACTAGCGGGAGGGCCGGGGCAAGAGACCCAGTACTTC,CASSPGLAGGPGQETQYF
TRBV27,TRBD1,TRBJ1-1,once,TGTGCCAGCAGTTTATCGTCAGGGGGTTTGGCTGAAGCTTTCTTT,CASSLSSGGLAEAFF
TRBV7-3,TRBD1,TRBJ2-7,.,TGTGCCAGCAGCCCCGGGACAGTCCACGAGCAGTACTTC,CASSPGTVHEQYF
TRBV18,.,TRBJ2-6,.,TGTGCCAGCTCACCACCTACAAGTTCTGGGGCCAACGTCCTGACTTTC,CASSPPTSSGANVLTF